The 27 T cell receptor beta chains listed next were all sequenced from one sample in a study of cytomegalovirus exposure and HLA in healthy donors. Primers: 60 Vbeta forward and 13 Jbeta reverse. TCRdb keeps only in-frame clones here, not all; method: immunoSEQ multiplex PCR. The table includes about 160,000 clones, around 82% detected once. The sequencing input was PBMCs. These receptors originate from a male donor in good health and CMV-seronegative.

V is TRBV2 and J is TRBJ1-2; weak D call: TRBD1 (5 bases). CDR1 and CDR2 (germline): SNHLY, FYNNEI. V lost 4 bases and J lost 5, with 11 bases in between. The CDR3 length is 13 residues. The DNA of the CDR3 is TGTGCCAGCAGTGTGGGGACTACTTATGGCTACACCTTC. The encoded protein is CASSVGTTYGYTF.

This clone was counted between two and nine times. A read error may account for a junction end that differs from germline. This chain joins TRBV7-9 and TRBJ2-7; D might be TRBD2 (5 bases). Germline V lookup: CDR1 SEHNR, CDR2 FQNEAQ (reference sequence). CDR3 length: 16 residues. CDR3 nucleotide sequence: TGTTCCAGCAGCCCCAGAGGGTGGGGAGATCCCTACGAGCAGTACTTC. Its protein is CSSSPRGWGDPYEQYF.

The chain uses TRBV15 and TRBJ2-3; 10 bases agree with TRBD2. The ends lost 3 bases at V and 4 bases at J; junction bases unmatched: 7. The CDR3 is 16 amino acids. Germline V gene sequence: CDR1 LNHNV, CDR2 YYDKDF (reference sequence). This chain's CDR3 is CATSRLLAGVSDTQYF. CDR3 coding DNA: TGTGCCACCAGCAGGCTCCTAGCGGGAGTATCAGATACGCAGTATTTT. Full variable domain (rest looked up from reference TRBV15 and TRBJ2-3): DAMVIQNPRYQVTQFGKPVTLSCSQTLNHNVMYWYQQKSSQAPKLLFHYYDKDFNNEADTPDNFQSRRPNTSFCFLDIRSPGLGDTAMYLCATSRLLAGVSDTQYFGPGTRLTVL.

CDR3 loop: CASSLFSSGLHQPQHF. CDR3 bases: TGTGCCAGCAGCTTGTTTTCGTCAGGGTTGCATCAGCCCCAGCATTTT. This sequence joins TRBV5-6 and TRBJ1-5, with D perhaps matching TRBD1 (5 bases). Germline CDR1 and CDR2: SGHDT and YYEEEE. V was trimmed by 1 base and J by 5 bases, leaving 16 bases between them. This CDR3 region has 16 residues.

The V call is TRBV30, the J call TRBJ1-4; D may be TRBD1 (6 bases). V was pared by 5 bases and J by 11 bases, with 12 bases between. Germline CDR1 GTSNPN, CDR2 SVGIG (reference sequence). This CDR3 contains 11 residues. The CDR3 region is CAWSEGEKLFF. CDR3 sequence (DNA): TGTGCCTGGTCTGAGGGGGAGAAACTGTTTTTT.

DNA of the CDR3: TGTGCCAGCACCAGAGCCCGACAACCGACCCAGTACTTC. Its translation: CASTRARQPTQYF. The chain recombines TRBV21-1 with TRBJ2-5; the DNA was not used to check the table's D call, TRBD1. TRBV21-1 is deemed a pseudogene. This CDR3 is 13 amino acids long.

CDR3 in DNA: TGTGCCAGCGAAAATAGATCGGGCAATCAGCCCCAGCATTTT. Translating it yields CASENRSGNQPQHF. The chain uses TRBV27 and TRBJ1-5; D is ambiguous. The CDR3 is 14 residues long. V dropped 8 bases and J dropped 2 bases, with 13 bases sitting between them. Germline-derived CDR1 and CDR2 are MNHEY and SMNVEV (reference sequence).

V and J are TRBV19 and TRBJ1-2; D is possibly TRBD1 (6 bases). CDR1 and CDR2 (germline): LNHDA, SQIVND (reference sequence). V dropped 6 bases and J dropped 1 base, with 15 bases sitting between them. The CDR3 spans 15 residues. Here the CDR3 DNA reads TGTGCCAGTAGGGGAACAGGGAGCCGTAACTATGGCTACACCTTC. Protein: CASRGTGSRNYGYTF. The whole variable domain, remainder taken from reference TRBV19 and TRBJ1-2, is DGGITQSPKYLFRKEGQNVTLSCEQNLNHDAMYWYRQDPGQGLRLIYYSQIVNDFQKGDIAEGYSVSREKKESFPLTVTSAQKNPTAFYLCASRGTGSRNYGYTFGSGTRLTVV.

The sample holds one count of this clone. This chain links TRBV4-3 with TRBJ2-7; 8 bases line up with TRBD1. The V segment lost 4 bases and the J segment 6 bases; nucleotides outside the gene matches: 8. The CDR3 contains 14 residues. Germline-derived CDR1 and CDR2 are LGHNA and YSLEER. CDR3 coding DNA: TGCGCCAGCAGCCCCGGTTCAGGGGGCGTCGAGCAGTACTTC. Its protein is CASSPGSGGVEQYF.

The chain is built from TRBV9 and TRBJ2-5; 8 bases align to TRBD2. The CDR3 totals 14 residues. CDR1 is SGDLS, CDR2 YYNGEE, per germline. The junction had 3 bases not matched to a gene; V was cut back by 0 bases and J by 5 bases. The CDR3 sequence is CASSVGGGSETQYF. The CDR3 DNA reads TGTGCCAGCAGCGTAGGCGGGGGGTCGGAGACCCAGTACTTC.

This clone has just a few counts. V usage is TRBV19 and J usage is TRBJ1-1; 7 bases fit TRBD1. V was pared by 3 bases and J by 5 bases, with 15 bases of the junction left unmatched. The CDR3 has 17 amino acids. Germline V gene sequence: CDR1 LNHDA, CDR2 SQIVND (reference sequence). The chain's CDR3 is CASSIDRDTSGGTEAFF. The DNA for the CDR3 is TGTGCCAGTAGTATTGACAGGGACACTTCGGGAGGGACTGAAGCTTTCTTT. The full variable domain, completed using reference TRBV19 and TRBJ1-1, is DGGITQSPKYLFRKEGQNVTLSCEQNLNHDAMYWYRQDPGQGLRLIYYSQIVNDFQKGDIAEGYSVSREKKESFPLTVTSAQKNPTAFYLCASSIDRDTSGGTEAFFGQGTRLTVV.

The chain combines TRBV7-9 with TRBJ2-7; TRBD2 matches 9 bases. J lost 2 bases, V lost 5 bases, and 10 bases had no gene match. CDR1 is SEHNR, CDR2 FQNEAQ, per germline (reference sequence). CDR3 length: 16 residues. In DNA, the CDR3 is TGTGCCAGCAGCCCTGGGTGGCAGCGGGAGGCCTACGAGCAGTACTTC. Translated, it gives CASSPGWQREAYEQYF.

This clone was found a few times. The chain has TRBV20-1 and TRBJ2-7; D unresolved. The CDR3 is made up of 11 amino acids. Germline CDR1 and CDR2: DFQATT and SNEGSKA (reference sequence). Trimming shortened V by 6 bases and J by 2 bases, and 8 bases separated the two germline ends. CDR3 DNA sequence: TGCAGTGCCCCACAGCCCTACGAGCAGTACTTC. Encoded protein: CSAPQPYEQYF.

V is TRBV5-8 and J is TRBJ2-7; possible D gene TRBD1, 5 bases. This CDR3 has 15 amino acids. V gave up 0 bases and J gave up 5 bases, with 15 bases separating them. The V gene's germline CDR1 is SGHTS and CDR2 YDEGEE. CDR3 residues: CASSLEGRVLNEQYF. CDR3 bases: TGTGCCAGCAGCTTGGAAGGCAGGGTTTTGAACGAGCAGTACTTC.

The chain has TRBV28 and TRBJ1-5; D remains ambiguous. This CDR3 spans 11 amino acids. In germline, CDR1 is MDHEN, CDR2 SYDVKM. V was clipped by 2 bases and J by 9 bases, with 5 bases between them. CDR3 in amino acids: CASSLGRPQHF. The CDR3 coding sequence is TGTGCCAGCAGTTTAGGGCGGCCCCAGCATTTT.

This sequence joins TRBV9 and TRBJ1-2, with D uncertain. Trimming shortened V by 0 bases and J by 3 bases, and 6 bases separated the two germline ends. CDR1 is SGDLS and CDR2 is YYNGEE in the germline V gene. CDR3 length: 13 amino acids. The CDR3 coding sequence is TGTGCCAGCAGCGTAGCTACAGACTATGGCTACACCTTC. Its translation is CASSVATDYGYTF.

The V and J genes are TRBV5-1 and TRBJ2-5, with TRBD2 matching 13 bases. The last part of the DNA fits TRBJ2-7 better; the J call may be wrong. The CDR3 extends over 18 amino acids. The germline V gene encodes CDR1 SGHRS and CDR2 YFSETQ. The CDR3 DNA reads TGCGCCAGCAGCGCCTCCGGGACTAGCGGGACTTCCTCCTACGAGCAGTACTTC. This translates into CASSASGTSGTSSYEQYF.

This clone was detected only once. This chain links TRBV28 with TRBJ1-2; unclear D gene. Germline CDR1 reads MDHEN; CDR2 reads SYDVKM. V lost 6 bases to trimming and J lost 1 base, with 15 bases between them. This CDR3 is built from 15 residues. The DNA of the CDR3 is TGTGCCAGCAGCACCCCCACCGAGTTTAACTATGGCTACACCTTC. Protein: CASSTPTEFNYGYTF.

The chain combines TRBV15 with TRBJ2-7; the D is unclear. V dropped 5 bases and J dropped 4 bases, with 9 bases sitting between them. CDR1 and CDR2 (germline): LNHNV, YYDKDF (reference sequence). The CDR3 sequence is 12 residues long. As DNA, the CDR3 is TGTGCCACCAGCGGAGCCAATTACGAGCAGTACTTC. This translates into CATSGANYEQYF.

This clone was seen just once. This sequence joins TRBV7-6 and TRBJ2-2; D gene uncertain. In germline, CDR1 is SGHVS, CDR2 FNYEAQ. The CDR3 runs 16 residues. V lost 5 bases to trimming and J lost 0 bases, with 13 bases between them. In nucleotides, the CDR3 is TGTGCCAGCAGCACTCAGACGGCGGCGAACACCGGGGAGCTGTTTTTT. It is translated as CASSTQTAANTGELFF.

This clone was counted a few times. The V and J genes are TRBV10-2 and TRBJ1-5; TRBD1 matches at 7 bases. After removal of 6 bases from V and 0 bases from J, the junction contained 11 bases not matched to a gene. From germline, CDR1 is WSHSY and CDR2 SAAADI. This CDR3 comprises 17 residues. CDR3 nucleotides: TGCGCCAGCAGGCCGGGACAGCACCTAAATAGCAATCAGCCCCAGCATTTT. Residues: CASRPGQHLNSNQPQHF.

As to this clone: The same CDR3 can be traced to other DNA sequences in this sample. V and J are TRBV6-6 and TRBJ2-7; 10 nucleotides line up with TRBD1. The trim removed 4 bases at V and 2 bases at J, leaving 5 bases unmatched. The length of the CDR3 is 15 residues. Germline loops: CDR1 MNHNY, CDR2 SVGAGI (reference sequence). The CDR3, as DNA: TGTGCCAGCAGTTCCCCCGGGACAGGGGCCTACGAGCAGTACTTC. It encodes CASSSPGTGAYEQYF.

V usage is TRBV6-5 and J usage is TRBJ2-1; 7 bases are a match to TRBD2. The V segment lost 2 bases and the J segment 6 bases; nucleotides outside the gene matches: 4. The CDR3 spans 14 residues. Germline lookup yields CDR1 MNHEY and CDR2 SVGAGI. CDR3 sequence: CASSYRGLVNEQFF. In nucleotides, the CDR3 is TGTGCCAGCAGTTACCGTGGACTAGTCAATGAGCAGTTCTTC.

This chain links TRBV4-1 with TRBJ2-2, with 7 bases identical to TRBD2. Germline trimming cut 0 bases from V and 2 bases from J; bases unmatched to any gene: 3. CDR3 length: 16 amino acids. Germline CDR1 and CDR2: MGHRA and YSYEKL. CDR3 DNA sequence: TGCGCCAGCAGCCAAGAGGGGGGGATAAACACCGGGGAGCTGTTTTTT. Protein product: CASSQEGGINTGELFF.

The V and J genes are TRBV29-1 and TRBJ1-1; TRBD1 matches 8 bases. V shed 7 bases and J 0 bases; nucleotides not matched to a gene: 13. The CDR3 sequence is 16 residues long. Germline assignment: CDR1 SQVTM and CDR2 ANQGSEA. For the CDR3, the DNA is TGCAGCGCCAGGGGGCGGCCATGGGAAATGAACACTGAAGCTTTCTTT. Protein: CSARGRPWEMNTEAFF.

This chain connects TRBV25-1 to TRBJ1-4; 9 bases align to TRBD1. Losses at the gene ends were 0 bases for V and 8 bases for J; bases not matched to a gene: 4. Germline CDR1 is MGHDK and CDR2 is SYGVNS. The CDR3 is 15 residues long. CDR3 DNA: TGTGCCAGCAGTGAATATTTAGACAGGGGGGAAAAACTGTTTTTT. Translating it yields CASSEYLDRGEKLFF.

The chain has TRBV4-1 and TRBJ2-7; weak D call: TRBD1 (6 bases). The V gene lost 1 base and the J gene lost 2 bases, with 9 bases spanning the gap. CDR1 MGHRA and CDR2 YSYEKL come from the germline V gene. This CDR3 spans 14 amino acids. The CDR3 region has the DNA TGCGCCAGCAGCCAAGGGGGGCTCCCCTACGAGCAGTACTTC. This gives the protein CASSQGGLPYEQYF.